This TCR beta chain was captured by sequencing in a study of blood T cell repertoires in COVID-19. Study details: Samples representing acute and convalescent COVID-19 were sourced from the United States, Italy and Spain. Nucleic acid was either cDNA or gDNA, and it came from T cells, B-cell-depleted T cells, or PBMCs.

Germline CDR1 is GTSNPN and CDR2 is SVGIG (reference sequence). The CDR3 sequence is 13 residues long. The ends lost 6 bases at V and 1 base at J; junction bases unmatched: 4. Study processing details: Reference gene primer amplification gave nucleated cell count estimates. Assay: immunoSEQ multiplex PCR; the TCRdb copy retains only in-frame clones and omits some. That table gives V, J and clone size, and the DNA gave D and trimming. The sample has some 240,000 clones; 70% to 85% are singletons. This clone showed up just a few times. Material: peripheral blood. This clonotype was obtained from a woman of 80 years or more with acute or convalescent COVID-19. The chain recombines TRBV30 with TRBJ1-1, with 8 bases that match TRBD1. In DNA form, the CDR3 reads TGTGCCTGCAGGGGGCCGTCGAACACTGAAGCTTTCTTT. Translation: CACRGPSNTEAFF. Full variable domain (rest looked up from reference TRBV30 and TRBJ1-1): SQTIHQWPATLVQPVGSPLSLECTVEGTSNPNLYWYRQAAGRGLQLLFYSVGIGQISSEVPQNLSASRPQDRQFILSSKKLLLSDSGFYLCACRGPSNTEAFFGQGTRLTVV.